This is a list of T cell receptor beta chains from one sample in a study of T cells in Graves' hyperthyroidism and ophthalmopathy. TCRdb analysed the multiplex PCR reads with MiXCR anew, one entry per CDR3 protein. The table has under 400,000 distinct CDR3 sequences, around 16% seen once; the top ten hold 28%. Sequencing input: blood. The receptors here all came from a woman under 30 with Graves' hyperthyroidism that later progressed to Graves' ophthalmopathy. CDR3s include the opening cysteine and the closing phenylalanine or tryptophan. D genes are given only for firm matches. Clone size is stated in some rows and not others, as once, few, many or a class when expanded.

>.|TRBJ1-2|TRBV2|many
TGTGCCAGCAGTGGAGGGGGGCAGGTTGATGGCTACACCTTC
CASSGGGQVDGYTF
>TRBD1|TRBJ2-1|TRBV15|.
TGTGCCACCAGCAGGAGGGACAGCGAACATGAGCAGTTCTTC
CATSRRDSEHEQFF
>.|TRBJ1-5|TRBV12-3/TRBV12-4|many
TGTGCCAGCAGTTTAGGGGGTAGTAGCAATCAGCCCCAGCATTTT
CASSLGGSSNQPQHF
>TRBD1|TRBJ2-3|TRBV30|many
TGTGCCTGGAGTGTAAACAGGGGGCACGATACGCAGTATTTT
CAWSVNRGHDTQYF
>TRBD2|TRBJ2-2|TRBV27|many
TGTGCCAGCACTACCGGGACTAGGAACACCGGGGAGCTGTTTTTT
CASTTGTRNTGELFF
>TRBD1|TRBJ2-7|TRBV5-1|few
TGCGCCAGCAGCTTACAGGGGCGAACCTACGAGCAGTACTTC
CASSLQGRTYEQYF
>TRBD1|TRBJ2-7|TRBV28|few
TGTGCCAGCTTCCCCGAAGGGACAGGGCCCCTGGAGCAGTACTTC
CASFPEGTGPLEQYF
>TRBD2|TRBJ2-7|TRBV5-1|many
TGCGCCAGCAGCCCGGTGGCTAGCGGGAGCTACGAGCAGTACTTC
CASSPVASGSYEQYF
>TRBD2|TRBJ2-1|TRBV29-1|few
TGCAGCGTTGTCGGGGGGAGCTCCTACAATGAGCAGTTCTTC
CSVVGGSSYNEQFF
>.|TRBJ1-5|TRBV7-9|.
TGTGCCAGCAGCTTCGAGGGGGGGGGCCATCAGCCCCAGCATTTT
CASSFEGGGHQPQHF
>.|TRBJ2-3|TRBV13|many
TGTGCCAGCAGCTGGAGACAGACTAGCACAGATACGCAGTATTTT
CASSWRQTSTDTQYF
>.|TRBJ2-2|TRBV10-2|.
TGCGCCAGCAGTGAGGCGGGTCCCGGGGAGCTGTTTTTT
CASSEAGPGELFF
>TRBD2|TRBJ2-7|TRBV4-1|few
TGCGCCAGCAGCCTAGAAACAGGACTAGCGGGAGGGCGGGACTACGAGCAGTACTTC
CASSLETGLAGGRDYEQYF
>TRBD2|TRBJ2-2|TRBV20-1|.
TGCAGTGCTGGGACTAGCGGGAGAGGGGGGGAGCTGTTTTTT
CSAGTSGRGGELFF
>.|TRBJ2-7|TRBV20-1|many
TGCAGTGCTAGTGTTCCCCCCGAGCAGTACTTC
CSASVPPEQYF
>.|TRBJ2-5|TRBV6-1|many
TGTGCCAGCAGAGGGATCGGTTCTGTAGAGCCCCAGTACTTC
CASRGIGSVEPQYF
>.|TRBJ2-2|TRBV27|few
TGTGCCACTTCGAACACCGGGGAGCTGTTTTTT
CATSNTGELFF
>.|TRBJ2-5|TRBV10-3|many
TGTGCCATCAGTGAACAAGAGACCCAGTACTTC
CAISEQETQYF
>TRBD1|TRBJ1-6|TRBV6-2/TRBV6-3|.
TGTGCCAGCAGTGACAGGGGAGGTTCACCCCTCCACTTT
CASSDRGGSPLHF
>.|TRBJ2-1|TRBV20-1|many
TGCAGTGCTAGAGATCTTGACAATGAGCAGTTCTTC
CSARDLDNEQFF
>.|TRBJ2-3|TRBV12-3/TRBV12-4|.
TGTGCCAGCCGGGAATTCGGTGCAGATACGCAGTATTTT
CASREFGADTQYF
>TRBD2|TRBJ2-3|TRBV4-3|.
TGCGCCAGCAGCCAAGAATCCGGGACTAGTCGTCTGGATACGCAGTATTTT
CASSQESGTSRLDTQYF
>.|TRBJ1-5|TRBV2|many
TGTGCCAGCAGTGAAGTATGGGGCAATCAGCCCCAGCATTTT
CASSEVWGNQPQHF
>.|TRBJ1-5|TRBV6-1|few
TGTGCCAGCGCAGGGTCTAGCAATCAGCCCCAGCATTTT
CASAGSSNQPQHF
>TRBD2|TRBJ2-7|TRBV20-1|.
TGCAGTGCTAGAGAAGTTAGGACTAGCCTTTACGAGCAGTACTTC
CSAREVRTSLYEQYF
>.|TRBJ1-2|TRBV10-3|many
TGTGCCATCAGTGAGAACGGCCAGGGAGGCGGTGGCTACACCTTC
CAISENGQGGGGYTF
>.|TRBJ1-2|TRBV7-6|many
TGTGCCAGCAGCGGCGTGCAGGGTACGGATGGCTACACCTTC
CASSGVQGTDGYTF
>TRBD2|TRBJ2-1|TRBV7-3|few
TGTGCCAGCAGCTTCTTACCGACTAGCGGGAGGAATGAGCAGTTCTTC
CASSFLPTSGRNEQFF
>TRBD1|TRBJ2-2|TRBV10-3|.
TGTGCCATCAGTACCGGACAGGGGGGGGCCGGGGAGCTGTTTTTT
CAISTGQGGAGELFF
>.|TRBJ1-5|TRBV20-1|many
TGCAGTGCCTTGGGACGGGGGCCAGATCAGCCCCAGCATTTT
CSALGRGPDQPQHF
>TRBD2|TRBJ2-2|TRBV2|many
TGTGCCAGCAGGGGACTAGCGGGAAACACCGGGGAGCTGTTTTTT
CASRGLAGNTGELFF
>TRBD1|TRBJ2-7|TRBV7-2|once
TGTGCCAGCAGCTTAAAAGGGACAGGGTTCTACGAGCAGTACTTC
CASSLKGTGFYEQYF
>TRBD1|TRBJ2-1|TRBV7-9|.
TGTGCCAGCAGCTTAGGCCCGGGACAGGGGGGGGACAATGAGCAGTTCTTC
CASSLGPGQGGDNEQFF
>.|TRBJ2-3|TRBV10-1|few
TGCGCCAGCAGTGAAACAGCAGATACGCAGTATTTT
CASSETADTQYF
>TRBD2|TRBJ2-3|TRBV7-8|few
TGTGCCAGCAGCTTAGGTGGGGGAGGGCCTATAACAGATACGCAGTATTTT
CASSLGGGGPITDTQYF
>.|TRBJ1-4|TRBV11-2|many
TGTGCCAGCAGCTTAGACAGAGGTGCAACTAATGAAAAACTGTTTTTT
CASSLDRGATNEKLFF
>TRBD2|TRBJ2-1|TRBV10-3|few
TGTGCCATCAGTGGAGGGACTAGTTACAATGAGCAGTTCTTC
CAISGGTSYNEQFF
>.|TRBJ2-7|TRBV28|many
TGTGCCAGCAGTTCCCCAGGGGAGGGGTACGAGCAGTACTTC
CASSSPGEGYEQYF
>.|TRBJ1-1|TRBV28|.
TGTGCCAGCAGTTTTGGCCGCGGGTGGAGGGACACTAAAGCTTTCTTT
CASSFGRGWRDTKAFF
>.|TRBJ2-1|TRBV24-1|many
TGTGCCACCAGTGCCGGCGACCGAGCCTACAATGAGCAGTTCTTC
CATSAGDRAYNEQFF
>TRBD1|TRBJ2-1|TRBV6-1|many
TGTGCCAGCGGAGCGGTGGGGACAGGCCCTTGGGATGAGCAGTTCTTC
CASGAVGTGPWDEQFF
>.|TRBJ2-5|TRBV6-1|.
TGTGCCAGCAGTGAAGCCGCGGCCCCCCAAGGGACCCAGTACTTC
CASSEAAAPQGTQYF
>.|TRBJ1-1|TRBV30|few
TGTGCCTGGTCATACAGCCTAGGCGCTGAAGCTTTCTTT
CAWSYSLGAEAFF
>TRBD1|TRBJ1-5|TRBV30|.
TGTGCCTGGAGTGTTGGACAGGGGACCTATAGCAATCAGCCCCAGCATTTT
CAWSVGQGTYSNQPQHF
>TRBD1|TRBJ1-5|TRBV19|few
TGTGCCAGTAGAAGCAGGGGGACAGTGTACAATCAGCCCCAGCATTTT
CASRSRGTVYNQPQHF
>TRBD2|TRBJ2-7|TRBV11-2|many
TGTGCCAGCAGACCAACTAGCGGGAAAATCTACGAGCAGTACTTC
CASRPTSGKIYEQYF
>.|TRBJ2-1|TRBV27|many
TGTGCCAGCAGTCCCCGAGGATTAGGCAATGAGCAGTTCTTC
CASSPRGLGNEQFF
>TRBD1|TRBJ1-1|TRBV2|many
TGTGCCAGCAGTGACTTGGGACAGCTTTCTGATATGAACACTGAAGCTTTCTTT
CASSDLGQLSDMNTEAFF
>TRBD2|TRBJ2-1|TRBV3-1|many
TGTGCCAGCAGCCAAGTCGAACTAGCGGGGAATGAGCAGTTCTTC
CASSQVELAGNEQFF
>.|TRBJ2-5|TRBV20-1|.
TGCAGTGCTAGAGGTCGGGTGGCCATCCAAGAGACCCAGTACTTC
CSARGRVAIQETQYF
>.|TRBJ2-7|TRBV20-1|.
TGCAGTGCTAGAGTGGCAGTCTACGAGCAGTACTTC
CSARVAVYEQYF
>.|TRBJ2-5|TRBV7-2|many
TGTGCCAGCAGCTTAGGCCCGGCGGGGACCCAGTACTTC
CASSLGPAGTQYF
>TRBD2|TRBJ2-3|TRBV28|many
TGTGCCAGCAGTCCCTCGATGATCCTAGCGGCTAGCACAGATACGCAGTATTTT
CASSPSMILAASTDTQYF
>TRBD1|TRBJ1-2|TRBV4-2|few
TGTGCCAGCAGCCAAGAGGCCCGGGACAGGGGCTATGGCTACACCTTC
CASSQEARDRGYGYTF
>TRBD2|TRBJ2-3|TRBV18|many
TGTGCCAGCTCATCACGGGGGGAAGGAGATACGCAGTATTTT
CASSSRGEGDTQYF
>.|TRBJ1-6|TRBV2|many
TGTGCCAGCAGTGGGTACAGCCGCTCCTATAATTCACCCCTCCACTTT
CASSGYSRSYNSPLHF
>.|TRBJ1-5|TRBV19|.
TGTGCCAGTAGTATCGGCAGGCTAAACAATCAGCCCCAGCATTTT
CASSIGRLNNQPQHF
>.|TRBJ2-7|TRBV13|many
TGTGCCAGCAGCTTAAGAGGGGACGGCTACGAGCAGTACTTC
CASSLRGDGYEQYF